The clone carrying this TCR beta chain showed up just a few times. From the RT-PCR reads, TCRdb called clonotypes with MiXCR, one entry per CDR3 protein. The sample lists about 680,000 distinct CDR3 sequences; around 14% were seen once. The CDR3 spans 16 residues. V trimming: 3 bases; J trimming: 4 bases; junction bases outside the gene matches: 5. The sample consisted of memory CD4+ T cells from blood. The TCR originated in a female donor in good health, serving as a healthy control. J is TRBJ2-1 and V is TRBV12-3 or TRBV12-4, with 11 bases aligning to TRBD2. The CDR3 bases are TGTGCCAGCAGTTTTCACGGGACTAGCGGTTACAATGAGCAGTTCTTC. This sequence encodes CASSFHGTSGYNEQFF.